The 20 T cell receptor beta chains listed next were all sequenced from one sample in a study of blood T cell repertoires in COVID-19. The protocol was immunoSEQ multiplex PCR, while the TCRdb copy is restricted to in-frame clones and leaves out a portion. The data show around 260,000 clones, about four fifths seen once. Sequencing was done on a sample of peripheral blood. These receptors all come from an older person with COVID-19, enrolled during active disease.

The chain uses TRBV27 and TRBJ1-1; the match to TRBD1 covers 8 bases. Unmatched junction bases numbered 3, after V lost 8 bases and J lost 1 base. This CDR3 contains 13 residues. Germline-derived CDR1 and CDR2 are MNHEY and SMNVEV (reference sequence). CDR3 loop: CASGDRGNTEAFF. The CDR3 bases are TGTGCCAGCGGAGACAGGGGGAACACTGAAGCTTTCTTT.

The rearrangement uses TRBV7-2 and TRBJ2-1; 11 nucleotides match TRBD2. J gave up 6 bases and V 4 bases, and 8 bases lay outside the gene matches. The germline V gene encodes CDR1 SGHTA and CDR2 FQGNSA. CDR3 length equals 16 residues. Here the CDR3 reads CASSWILAGVRNEQFF. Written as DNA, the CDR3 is TGTGCCAGCAGCTGGATACTAGCGGGAGTCCGCAATGAGCAGTTCTTC.

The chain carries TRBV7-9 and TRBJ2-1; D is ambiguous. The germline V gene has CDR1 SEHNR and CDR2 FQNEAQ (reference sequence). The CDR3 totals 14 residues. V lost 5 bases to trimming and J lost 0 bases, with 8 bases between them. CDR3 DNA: TGTGCCAGCAGCCCGGGTAACTCCTACAATGAGCAGTTCTTC. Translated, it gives CASSPGNSYNEQFF.

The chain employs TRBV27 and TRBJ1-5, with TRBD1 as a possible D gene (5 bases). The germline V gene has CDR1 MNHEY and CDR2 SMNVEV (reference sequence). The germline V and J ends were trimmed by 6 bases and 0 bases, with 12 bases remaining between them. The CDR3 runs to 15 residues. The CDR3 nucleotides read TGTGCCAGCAGGAAACAGGAATATAGCAATCAGCCCCAGCATTTT. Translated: CASRKQEYSNQPQHF.

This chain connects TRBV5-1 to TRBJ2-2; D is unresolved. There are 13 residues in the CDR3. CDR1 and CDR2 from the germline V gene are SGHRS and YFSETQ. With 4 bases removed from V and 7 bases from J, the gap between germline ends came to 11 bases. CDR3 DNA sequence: TGCGCCAGCAGCCCTGCGAATTTCGGGGAGCTGTTTTTT. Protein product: CASSPANFGELFF.

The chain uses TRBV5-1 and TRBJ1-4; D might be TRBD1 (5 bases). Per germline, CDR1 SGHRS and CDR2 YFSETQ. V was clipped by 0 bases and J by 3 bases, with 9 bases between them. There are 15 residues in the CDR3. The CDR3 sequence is CASSLAGTPNEKLFF. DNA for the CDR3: TGCGCCAGCAGCTTGGCAGGGACTCCTAATGAAAAACTGTTTTTT.

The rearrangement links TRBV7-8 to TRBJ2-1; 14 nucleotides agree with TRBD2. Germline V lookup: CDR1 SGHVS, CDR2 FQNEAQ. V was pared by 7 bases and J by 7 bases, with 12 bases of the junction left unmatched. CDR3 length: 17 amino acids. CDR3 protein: CASKGLAGAAPGNEQFF. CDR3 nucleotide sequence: TGTGCCAGCAAGGGACTAGCGGGAGCTGCGCCGGGAAATGAGCAGTTCTTC.

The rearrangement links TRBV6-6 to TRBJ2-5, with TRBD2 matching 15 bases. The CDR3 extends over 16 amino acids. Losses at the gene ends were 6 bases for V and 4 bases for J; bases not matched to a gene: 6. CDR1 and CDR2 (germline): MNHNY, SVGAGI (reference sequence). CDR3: CASSSGTSGGPETQYF. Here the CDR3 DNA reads TGTGCCAGCAGCTCCGGGACTAGCGGGGGGCCAGAGACCCAGTACTTC.

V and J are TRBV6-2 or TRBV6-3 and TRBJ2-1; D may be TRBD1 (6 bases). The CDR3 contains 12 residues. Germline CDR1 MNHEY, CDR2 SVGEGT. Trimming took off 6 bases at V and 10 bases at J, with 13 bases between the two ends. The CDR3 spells CASSTGQYEQFF. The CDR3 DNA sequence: TGTGCCAGCAGCACCGGACAGTACGAGCAGTTCTTC.

CDR3 in amino acids: CSASSLREDTQYF. The CDR3 nucleotides read TGCAGTGCTAGTTCCTTGCGAGAAGATACGCAGTATTTT. J is TRBJ2-3 and V is TRBV20-1; D remains unclear. The CDR3 has 13 residues. Between the trimmed V and J ends, which lost 3 bases and 5 bases, there was a span of 12 bases. Germline CDR1 DFQATT, CDR2 SNEGSKA (reference sequence).

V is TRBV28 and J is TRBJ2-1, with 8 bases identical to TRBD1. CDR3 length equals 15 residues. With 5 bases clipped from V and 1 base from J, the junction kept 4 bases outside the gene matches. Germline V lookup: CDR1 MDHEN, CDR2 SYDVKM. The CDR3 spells CASSPGGASYNEQFF. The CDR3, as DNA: TGTGCCAGCAGTCCAGGGGGCGCTTCCTACAATGAGCAGTTCTTC.

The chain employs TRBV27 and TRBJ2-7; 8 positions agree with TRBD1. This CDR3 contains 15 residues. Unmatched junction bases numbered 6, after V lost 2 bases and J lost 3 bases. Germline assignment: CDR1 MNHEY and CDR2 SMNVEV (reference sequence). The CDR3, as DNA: TGTGCCAGCAGTTTAATTGGGACAGGAGACTACGAGCAGTACTTC. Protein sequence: CASSLIGTGDYEQYF.

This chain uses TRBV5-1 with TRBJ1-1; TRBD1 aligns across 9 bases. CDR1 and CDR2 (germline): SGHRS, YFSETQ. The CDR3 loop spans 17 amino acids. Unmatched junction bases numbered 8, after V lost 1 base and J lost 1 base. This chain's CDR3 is CASSLWGQGVGNTEAFF. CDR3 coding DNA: TGCGCCAGCAGCTTGTGGGGACAGGGAGTCGGGAACACTGAAGCTTTCTTT.

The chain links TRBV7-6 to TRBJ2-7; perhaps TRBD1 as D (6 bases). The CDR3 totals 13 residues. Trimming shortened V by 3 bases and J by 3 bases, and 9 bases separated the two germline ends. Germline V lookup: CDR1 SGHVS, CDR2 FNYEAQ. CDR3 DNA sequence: TGTGCCAGCAGCTTCCGGACAGACTACGAGCAGTACTTC. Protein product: CASSFRTDYEQYF. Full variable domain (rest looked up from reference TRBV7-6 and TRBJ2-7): GAGVSQSPRYKVTKRGQDVALRCDPISGHVSLYWYRQALGQGPEFLTYFNYEAQQDKSGLPNDRFSAERPEGSISTLTIQRTEQRDSAMYRCASSFRTDYEQYFGPGTRLTVT.

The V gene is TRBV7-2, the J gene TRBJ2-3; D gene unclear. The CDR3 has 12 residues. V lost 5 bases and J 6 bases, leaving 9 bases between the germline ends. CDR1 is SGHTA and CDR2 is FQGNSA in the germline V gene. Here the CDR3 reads CASSPLSDTQYF. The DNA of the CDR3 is TGTGCCAGCAGCCCCCTTTCCGATACGCAGTATTTT.

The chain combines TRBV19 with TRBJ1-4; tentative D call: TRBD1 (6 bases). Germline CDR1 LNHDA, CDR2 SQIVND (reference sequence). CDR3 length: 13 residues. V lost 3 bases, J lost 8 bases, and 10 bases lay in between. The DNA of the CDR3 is TGTGCCAGTAGTATGGGGCAGGGGGAAAAACTGTTTTTT. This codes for CASSMGQGEKLFF.

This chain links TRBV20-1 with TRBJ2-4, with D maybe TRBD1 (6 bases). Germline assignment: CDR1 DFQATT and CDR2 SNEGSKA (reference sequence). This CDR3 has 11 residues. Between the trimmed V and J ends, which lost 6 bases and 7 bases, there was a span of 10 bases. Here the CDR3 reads CSATTGNIQYF. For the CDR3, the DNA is TGCAGTGCCACCACAGGGAACATTCAGTACTTC.

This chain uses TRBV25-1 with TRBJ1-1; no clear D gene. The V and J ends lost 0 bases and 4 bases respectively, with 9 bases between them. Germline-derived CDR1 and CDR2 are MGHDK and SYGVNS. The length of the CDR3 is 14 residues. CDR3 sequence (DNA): TGTGCCAGCAGTGAATATTTCGGGATCACTGAAGCTTTCTTT. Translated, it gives CASSEYFGITEAFF.

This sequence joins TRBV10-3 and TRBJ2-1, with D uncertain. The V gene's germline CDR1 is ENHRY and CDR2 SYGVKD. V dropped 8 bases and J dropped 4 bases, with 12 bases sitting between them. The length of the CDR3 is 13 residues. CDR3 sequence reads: CAIWAPDYNEQFF. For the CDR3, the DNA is TGTGCCATCTGGGCCCCGGATTACAATGAGCAGTTCTTC.

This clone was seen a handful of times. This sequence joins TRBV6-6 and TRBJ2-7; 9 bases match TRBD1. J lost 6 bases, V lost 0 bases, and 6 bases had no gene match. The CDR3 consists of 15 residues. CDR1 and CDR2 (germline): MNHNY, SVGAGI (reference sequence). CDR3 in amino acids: CASSYSTGTGLEQYF. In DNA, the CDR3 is TGTGCCAGCAGTTACTCGACTGGGACAGGGCTCGAGCAGTACTTC.